This TCR beta chain was profiled in a study of blood T cells in healthy people across ages. Germline loops: CDR1 SGHAT, CDR2 FQNNGV. V was pared by 2 bases and J by 7 bases, with 7 bases of the junction left unmatched. This CDR3 has 16 residues. Through a sample-barcoded 5' primer and a J-beta primer mix, a second PCR was run for roughly 6 to 11 cycles. TCRdb re-derived calls from the 5' RACE reads in MiXCR, one entry per CDR3 protein. The table includes under 1,000,000 distinct CDR3 sequences, 30% to 45% detected once. The sequence derives from a man younger than 30 in good health. Specimen: blood. V and J are TRBV11-2 and TRBJ2-1; 11 bases are a match to TRBD1. Here the CDR3 DNA reads TGTGCCAGCAGCTTATTCGGGACAGGGGGACTGAATGAGCAGTTCTTC. Translating it yields CASSLFGTGGLNEQFF.